A selection of T cell receptor beta chains follows, all from one sample in a study of T cell repertoires in cytomegalovirus infection. MiXCR was run by TCRdb on the reads, yielding one entry per CDR3 protein. The table lists 500,000 to 600,000 distinct CDR3 sequences, approximately 15% of them singletons. The sample was CD8+ T cells from PBMCs. The origin of the receptors is a human donor in good health (CMV status not recorded). Some clones in this sample may be carry-over from other donors' samples. Each CDR3 is given with its conserved first and last residue. The order of the fields is V gene, D gene, J gene, clone size, CDR3 protein, CDR3 DNA. The D gene is left open where the match is weak. The size entry is marked missing in some rows and otherwise reads once, few, many or a size class.

TRBV11-2,.,TRBJ2-3,many,CASSPGGGGDTQYF,TGTGCCAGCAGCCCCGGCGGTGGGGGAGATACGCAGTATTTT
TRBV6-2/TRBV6-3,.,TRBJ2-5,.,CASSYARETQYF,TGTGCCAGCAGTTACGCCCGAGAGACCCAGTACTTC
TRBV20-1,.,TRBJ2-5,.,CSARAGSPGQYF,TGCAGTGCTAGAGCTGGGTCCCCCGGCCAGTACTTC
TRBV7-6,TRBD1,TRBJ2-7,many,CASSAGTGRPYEQYF,TGTGCCAGCAGCGCCGGGACAGGGCGACCCTACGAGCAGTACTTC
TRBV4-2,.,TRBJ2-1,few,CASSPSYGRGAVAYNEQFF,TGTGCCAGCAGCCCTTCGTATGGCCGGGGGGCGGTGGCCTACAATGAGCAGTTCTTC
TRBV6-6,.,TRBJ1-5,.,CASSYMENQPQHF,TGTGCCAGCAGTTACATGGAGAATCAGCCCCAGCATTTT
TRBV2,.,TRBJ1-5,.,CASSDWRVPTGQPQHF,TGTGCCAGCAGTGACTGGAGGGTGCCTACGGGTCAGCCCCAGCATTTT
TRBV28,.,TRBJ1-3,many,CASSRPVGSGNTIYF,TGTGCCAGCAGCCGCCCAGTTGGGTCTGGAAACACCATATATTTT
TRBV6-1,.,TRBJ1-2,many,CASSTNNYGYTF,TGTGCCAGCAGTACAAATAACTATGGCTACACCTTC
TRBV11-2,.,TRBJ2-3,many,CASSLDTRITDTQYF,TGTGCCAGCAGCTTAGATACCAGAATTACAGATACGCAGTATTTT
TRBV7-8,TRBD2,TRBJ2-7,many,CASSLGTSGGPLNYEQYF,TGTGCCAGCAGCTTGGGGACTAGCGGGGGCCCTCTAAACTACGAGCAGTACTTC
TRBV15,TRBD2,TRBJ2-7,.,CATSGSRGGLYEQYF,TGTGCCACCAGCGGTTCGCGGGGGGGCCTCTACGAGCAGTACTTC